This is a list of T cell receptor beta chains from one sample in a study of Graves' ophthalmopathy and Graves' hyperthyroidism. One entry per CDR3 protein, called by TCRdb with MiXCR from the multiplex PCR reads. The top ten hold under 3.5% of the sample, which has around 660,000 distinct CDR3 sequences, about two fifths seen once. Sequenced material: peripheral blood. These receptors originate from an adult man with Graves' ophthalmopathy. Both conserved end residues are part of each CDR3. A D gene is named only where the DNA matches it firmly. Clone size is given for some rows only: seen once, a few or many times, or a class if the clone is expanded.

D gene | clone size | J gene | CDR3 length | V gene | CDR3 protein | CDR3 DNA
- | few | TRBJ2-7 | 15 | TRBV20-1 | CSATGEKGIRLEQYF | TGCAGTGCAACGGGCGAAAAGGGAATACGCTTAGAGCAGTACTTC
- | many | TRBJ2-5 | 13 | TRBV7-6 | CASSLRGRETQYF | TGTGCCAGCAGCTTAAGGGGAAGGGAGACCCAGTACTTC
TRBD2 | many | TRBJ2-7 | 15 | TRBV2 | CASKVGGISSYEQYF | TGTGCCAGCAAGGTCGGGGGGATAAGCTCCTACGAGCAGTACTTC
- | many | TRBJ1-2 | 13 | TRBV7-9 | CASSLGPSYGYTF | TGTGCCAGCAGCTTGGGCCCCAGTTATGGCTACACCTTC
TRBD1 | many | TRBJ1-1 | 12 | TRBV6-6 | CASSQPGQQAFF | TGTGCCAGCAGCCAACCGGGACAGCAAGCTTTCTTT
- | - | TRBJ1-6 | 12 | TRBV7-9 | CAVGSGVSPLHF | TGTGCCGTCGGGTCAGGGGTATCACCCCTCCACTTT
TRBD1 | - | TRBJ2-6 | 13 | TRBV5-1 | CASSLTGGEVRTF | TGCGCCAGCAGCTTGACAGGGGGCGAAGTACGGACTTTC
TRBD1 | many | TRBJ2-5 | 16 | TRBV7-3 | CASSLSGQGAQETQYF | TGTGCCAGCAGCTTATCAGGACAGGGGGCCCAAGAGACCCAGTACTTC
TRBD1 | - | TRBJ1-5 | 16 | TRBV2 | CASIGDRGLSNQPQHF | TGTGCCAGCATTGGAGACAGGGGGCTAAGCAATCAGCCCCAGCATTTT
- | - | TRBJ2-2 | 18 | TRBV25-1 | CASSPGGALPLDTGELLF | TGTGCCAGCAGCCCAGGGGGGGCCCTACCCTTGGACACCGGGGAGCTGCTTTTT
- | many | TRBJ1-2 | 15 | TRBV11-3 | CASSLDRPENYGYTF | TGTGCCAGCAGCTTAGATCGCCCGGAGAACTATGGCTACACCTTC
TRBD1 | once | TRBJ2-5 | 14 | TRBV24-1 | CARRQGAIAETQYF | TGTGCTAGGAGACAGGGGGCGATCGCAGAGACCCAGTACTTC
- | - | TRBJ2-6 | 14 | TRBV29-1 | CSVEVGVEANVLTF | TGCAGCGTTGAAGTCGGGGTGGAGGCCAACGTCCTGACTTTC
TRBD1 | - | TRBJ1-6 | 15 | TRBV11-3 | CASSFRDRGNSPLHF | TGTGCCAGCAGCTTCCGGGACAGGGGGAATTCACCCCTCCACTTT
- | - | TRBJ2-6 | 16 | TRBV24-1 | CATSDVIGAGANVLAF | TGTGCCACCAGTGACGTGATTGGAGCTGGGGCCAACGTCCTGGCTTTC
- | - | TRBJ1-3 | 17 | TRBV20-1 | CSARDRLSRSDGNTIYF | TGCAGTGCTAGAGATCGTTTAAGCAGGTCGGATGGAAACACCATATATTTT
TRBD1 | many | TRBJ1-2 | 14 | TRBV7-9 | CASSLGTGRGGYTF | TGTGCCAGCAGCCTCGGGACAGGGCGGGGTGGCTACACCTTC
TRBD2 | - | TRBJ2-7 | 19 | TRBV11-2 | CASSLDAPSGGGSSYEQYF | TGTGCCAGCAGCTTAGACGCCCCCTCGGGGGGGGGGAGCTCCTACGAGCAGTACTTC
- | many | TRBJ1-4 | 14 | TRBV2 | CASSERQTLGGLFF | TGTGCCAGCAGTGAACGGCAGACTCTAGGAGGACTGTTTTTT
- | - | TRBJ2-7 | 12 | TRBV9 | CASSYQGYEQHF | TGTGCCAGCAGCTATCAAGGGTACGAGCAGCACTTC
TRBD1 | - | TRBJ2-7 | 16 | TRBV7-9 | CASSLVGQTNSYEQYF | TGTGCCAGCAGCTTAGTGGGACAGACGAACTCCTACGAGCAGTACTTC
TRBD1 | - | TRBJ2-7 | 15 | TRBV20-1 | CSATYGDRGPYEQYF | TGCAGTGCTACGTATGGGGACAGGGGACCCTACGAGCAGTACTTC
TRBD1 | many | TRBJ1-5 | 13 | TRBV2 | CASRGEGAQPQHF | TGTGCCAGCAGAGGGGAGGGGGCCCAGCCCCAGCATTTT
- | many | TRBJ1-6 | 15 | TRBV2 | CASSGYGGSNSPLHF | TGTGCCAGCAGTGGATATGGGGGGTCTAATTCACCCCTCCACTTT
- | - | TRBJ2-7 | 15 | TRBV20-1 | CSARDPFRGPYEQYF | TGCAGTGCTAGAGATCCCTTCCGTGGTCCCTACGAGCAGTACTTC
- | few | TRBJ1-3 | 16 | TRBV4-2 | CASSQDEVSSGNTIYF | TGTGCCAGCAGCCAAGATGAGGTGAGCTCTGGAAACACCATATATTTT
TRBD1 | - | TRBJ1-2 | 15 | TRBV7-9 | CASSPEGQADYGYTF | TGTGCCAGCAGCCCCGAGGGACAGGCTGACTATGGCTACACCTTC
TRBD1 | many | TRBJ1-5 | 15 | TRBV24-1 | CATSESGTGNQPQHF | TGTGCCACCAGTGAATCCGGGACAGGCAATCAGCCCCAGCATTTT
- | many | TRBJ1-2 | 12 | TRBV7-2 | CASSPQTHGYTF | TGTGCCAGCAGCCCGCAGACACATGGCTACACCTTC
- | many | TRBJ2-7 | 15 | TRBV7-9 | CASSLNRRSQDEQYF | TGTGCCAGCAGCTTAAATCGTCGGAGCCAGGACGAGCAGTACTTC
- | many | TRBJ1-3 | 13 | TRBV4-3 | CASSQSRGNTIYF | TGCGCCAGCAGCCAATCCCGCGGAAACACCATATATTTT
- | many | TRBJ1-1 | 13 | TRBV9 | CASSVNRDTEAFF | TGTGCCAGCAGCGTGAACAGGGACACTGAAGCTTTCTTT
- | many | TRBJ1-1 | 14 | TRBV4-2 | CASSQEEHYGKAFF | TGTGCCAGCAGCCAAGAAGAACATTACGGGAAAGCTTTCTTT
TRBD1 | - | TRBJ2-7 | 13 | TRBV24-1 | CATRPGTGREQYF | TGTGCCACCAGACCCGGGACAGGGCGAGAGCAGTACTTC
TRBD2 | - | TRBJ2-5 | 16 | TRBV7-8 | CASSYSGVAGQETQYF | TGTGCCAGCAGTTACTCGGGTGTAGCGGGGCAAGAGACCCAGTACTTC
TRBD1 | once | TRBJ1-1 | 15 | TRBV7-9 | CASSSSGTGSTEAFF | TGTGCCAGCAGCTCGTCCGGGACAGGGTCGACTGAAGCTTTCTTT
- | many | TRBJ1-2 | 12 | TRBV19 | CASSVDNYGYTF | TGTGCCAGTAGTGTCGACAACTATGGCTACACCTTC
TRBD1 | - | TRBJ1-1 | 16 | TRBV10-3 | CASIEYWTGSNTEAFF | TGTGCCAGCATTGAATATTGGACAGGGAGTAACACTGAAGCTTTCTTT
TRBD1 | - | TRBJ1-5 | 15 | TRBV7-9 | CASSSRPGTGGLQHF | TGTGCCAGCAGCTCTCGTCCCGGGACAGGGGGTCTCCAGCATTTT
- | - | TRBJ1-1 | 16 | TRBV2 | CASSEGWQGTPFLAFF | TGTGCCAGCAGTGAAGGTTGGCAGGGGACACCGTTTTTGGCTTTCTTT
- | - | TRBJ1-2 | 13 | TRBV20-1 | CSARDLGAYGYTF | TGCAGTGCTAGAGATTTGGGGGCTTATGGCTACACCTTC
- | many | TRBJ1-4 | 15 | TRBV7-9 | CASSLRGGLNEKLFF | TGTGCCAGCAGCCTCCGGGGGGGGCTTAATGAAAAACTGTTTTTT
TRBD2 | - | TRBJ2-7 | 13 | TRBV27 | CASRGLAGSEQYF | TGTGCCAGCAGAGGACTAGCAGGGAGCGAGCAGTACTTC
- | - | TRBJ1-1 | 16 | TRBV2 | CASSRLAGGRGNEAFF | TGTGCCAGCAGCAGACTAGCGGGAGGGAGGGGCAATGAAGCTTTCTTT
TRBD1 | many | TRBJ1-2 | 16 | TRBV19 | CASNPLFGQGDYGYTF | TGTGCCAGTAATCCCCTTTTCGGACAGGGCGACTATGGCTACACCTTC
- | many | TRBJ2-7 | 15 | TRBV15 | CATSRELRTSYEQYF | TGTGCCACCAGCAGAGAGCTTAGGACTTCCTACGAGCAGTACTTC
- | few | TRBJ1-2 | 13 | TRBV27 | CASSFRPLDGYTF | TGTGCCAGCAGTTTTAGACCCCTAGATGGCTACACCTTC
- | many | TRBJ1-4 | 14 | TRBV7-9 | CASSLSRGNEKLFF | TGTGCCAGCAGCTTGTCCAGGGGCAATGAAAAACTGTTTTTT